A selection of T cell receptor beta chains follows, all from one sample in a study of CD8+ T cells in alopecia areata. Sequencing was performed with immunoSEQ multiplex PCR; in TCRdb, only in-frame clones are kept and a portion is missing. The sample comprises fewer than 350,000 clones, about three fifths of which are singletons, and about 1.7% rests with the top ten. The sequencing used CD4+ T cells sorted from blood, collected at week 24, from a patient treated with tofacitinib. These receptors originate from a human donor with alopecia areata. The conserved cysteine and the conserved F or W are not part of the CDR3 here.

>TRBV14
ASSQNLPPNTGELF
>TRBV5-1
ASSRDSDQPQH
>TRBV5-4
ASSSSRGGDTQY
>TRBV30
AWRQRNYGYT
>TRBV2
ASSGYEQY
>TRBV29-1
SVATGLAGGRDTQY
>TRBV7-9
ASSLFGGGHQETQY
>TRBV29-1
SALPGTGQETQY
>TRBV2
ASSERSGGKETQY
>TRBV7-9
ASSPRQGNYGYT
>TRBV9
ASSLRDRGNEQY
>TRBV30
AWSPTGGTEAF
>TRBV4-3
ASRDLGQGGYEQY
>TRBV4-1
ASSQQTDTEAF
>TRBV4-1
ASSRADTQY
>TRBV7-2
ASSFINRGLYEQY
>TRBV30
AWSGTGVSQPQH
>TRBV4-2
ASSRQENDEKLF
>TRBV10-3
ANAGTANTGELF
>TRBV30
AWSVRQGVGETQY
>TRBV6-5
ASSRTGEVQPQH
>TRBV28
ASSLNLQGVYEQY
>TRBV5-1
ASSTREAGLGETQY
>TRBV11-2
ASSRRGSYT
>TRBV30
AWGQGTTVIPEAF
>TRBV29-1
SVEDAPGLPTDTQY
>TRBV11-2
ASSFQAGDTDTQY
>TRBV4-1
ASSLEGTDTMNTEAF
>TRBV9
ASSVDLFRASYT
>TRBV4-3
ASSQGQGFYEQY
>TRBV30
ASLSGELF
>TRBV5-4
ASSFWVANEQY
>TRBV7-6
ASSSLPGVLTDTQY
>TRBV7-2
ASSSPGAGVYEQY
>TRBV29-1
SVAQNLYGYT
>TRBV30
AWSDPSGGYEQY
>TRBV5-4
ASSLGTDQETQY
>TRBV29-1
SVEFHQETQY
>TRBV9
ASSALAGAYTGELF
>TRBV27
ASSVGDRGNSPLH
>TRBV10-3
AINAGDYGYT
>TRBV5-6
ASSWGQGAGGYT
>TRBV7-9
ASSLLTHRGYGYT
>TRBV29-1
SVLQTRTGNEKLF
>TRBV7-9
ASSLDPTVYYEAF
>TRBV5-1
ASSSGDEYYEQY
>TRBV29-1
SVEVGAVNTGELF
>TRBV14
ASSHPTGTGKGYT
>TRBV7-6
ASSSLTSYEQY
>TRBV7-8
ASSLAGGAQPQH
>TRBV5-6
ASSLWEGASGANVLT
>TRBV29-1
SVRTGDEQY
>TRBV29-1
SVRFSTVPAGYT